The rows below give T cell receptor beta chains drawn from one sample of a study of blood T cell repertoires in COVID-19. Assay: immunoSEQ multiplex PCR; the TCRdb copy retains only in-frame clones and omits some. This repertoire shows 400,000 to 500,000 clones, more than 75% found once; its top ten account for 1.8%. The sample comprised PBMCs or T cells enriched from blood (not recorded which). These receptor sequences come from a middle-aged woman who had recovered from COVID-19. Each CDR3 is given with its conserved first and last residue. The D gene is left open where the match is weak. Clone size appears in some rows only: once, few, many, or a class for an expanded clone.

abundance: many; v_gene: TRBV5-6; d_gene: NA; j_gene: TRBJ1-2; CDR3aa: CASSLRRGFDYGYTF; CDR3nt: TGTGCCAGCAGCTTGCGGCGGGGGTTTGACTATGGCTACACCTTC
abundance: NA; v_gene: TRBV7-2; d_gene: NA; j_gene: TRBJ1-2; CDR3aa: CASSLAKQGNYGYTF; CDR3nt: TGTGCCAGCAGCTTAGCTAAACAGGGAAACTATGGCTACACCTTC
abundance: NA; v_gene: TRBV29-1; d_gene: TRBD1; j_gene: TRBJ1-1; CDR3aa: CSVGGQGLNTEAFF; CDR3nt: TGCAGCGTGGGGGGACAGGGGTTGAACACTGAAGCTTTCTTT
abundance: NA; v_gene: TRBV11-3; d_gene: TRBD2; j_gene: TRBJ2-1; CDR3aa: CASSLDPGGTRATEQFF; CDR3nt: TGTGCCAGCAGCTTAGACCCCGGAGGGACTAGAGCCACTGAGCAGTTCTTC
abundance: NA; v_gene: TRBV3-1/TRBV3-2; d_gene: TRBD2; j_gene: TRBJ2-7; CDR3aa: CASRSTSGSYEQYF; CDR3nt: TGTGCCAGCAGGTCGACTAGCGGCTCCTACGAGCAGTACTTC
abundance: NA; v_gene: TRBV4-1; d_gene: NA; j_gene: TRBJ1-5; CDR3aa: CASSQAGTNSNQPQHF; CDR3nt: TGCGCCAGCAGCCAAGCCGGGACAAATAGCAATCAGCCCCAGCATTTT
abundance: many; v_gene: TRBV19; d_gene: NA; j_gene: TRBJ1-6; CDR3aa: CASSITSGNNSPLHF; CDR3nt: TGTGCCAGTAGTATAACGTCCGGTAATAATTCACCCCTCCACTTT
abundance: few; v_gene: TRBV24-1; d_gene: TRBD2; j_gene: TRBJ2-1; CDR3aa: CATSTPTSGRVEQFF; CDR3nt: TGTGCCACCAGCACTCCCACTAGCGGGAGGGTTGAGCAGTTCTTC
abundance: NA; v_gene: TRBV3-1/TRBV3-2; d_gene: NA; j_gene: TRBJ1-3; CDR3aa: CASRPRDGFSGNTIYF; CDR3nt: TGTGCCAGCAGGCCTCGCGATGGTTTCTCTGGAAACACCATATATTTT
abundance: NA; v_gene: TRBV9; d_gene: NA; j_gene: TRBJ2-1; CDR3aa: CASSAPLAHEQFF; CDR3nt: TGTGCCAGCAGCGCACCCCTAGCGCACGAGCAGTTCTTC
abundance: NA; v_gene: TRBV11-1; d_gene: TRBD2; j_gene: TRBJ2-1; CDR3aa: CASTNGLAGVGEQFF; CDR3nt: TGTGCCAGCACTAACGGACTAGCGGGAGTGGGTGAGCAGTTCTTC
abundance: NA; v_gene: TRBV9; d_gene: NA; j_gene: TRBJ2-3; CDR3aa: CASSPRGSEGTDTQYF; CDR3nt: TGTGCCAGCAGCCCGAGAGGCTCCGAGGGCACAGATACGCAGTATTTT
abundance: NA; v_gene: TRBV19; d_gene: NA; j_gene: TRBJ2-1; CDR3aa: CASSIWGESNNEQFF; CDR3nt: TGTGCCAGTAGTATTTGGGGGGAGAGCAACAATGAGCAGTTCTTC
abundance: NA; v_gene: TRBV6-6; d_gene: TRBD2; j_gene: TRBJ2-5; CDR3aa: CASLTSGRGPQETQYF; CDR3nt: TGTGCCAGCCTGACTAGCGGGAGGGGCCCCCAAGAGACCCAGTACTTC
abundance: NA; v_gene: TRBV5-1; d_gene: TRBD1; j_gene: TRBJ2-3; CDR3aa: CASSRQGALKADTQYF; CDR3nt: TGCGCCAGCAGCCGACAGGGGGCGCTTAAGGCAGATACGCAGTATTTT
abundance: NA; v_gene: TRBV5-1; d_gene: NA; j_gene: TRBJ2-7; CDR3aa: CASSLEIRSYEQYF; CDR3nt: TGCGCCAGCAGCTTGGAAATCCGGTCCTACGAGCAGTACTTC
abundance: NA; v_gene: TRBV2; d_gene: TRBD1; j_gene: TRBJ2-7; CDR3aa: CASSETGTYNEQYF; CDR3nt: TGTGCCAGCAGTGAGACAGGGACCTATAACGAGCAGTACTTC
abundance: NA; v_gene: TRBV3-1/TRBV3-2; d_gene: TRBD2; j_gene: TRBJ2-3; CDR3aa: CASSQGSGRTADTQYF; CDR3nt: TGTGCCAGCAGCCAAGGGTCCGGGAGGACTGCAGATACGCAGTATTTT
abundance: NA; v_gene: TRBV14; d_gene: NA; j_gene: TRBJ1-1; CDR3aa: CATTPQQNTEAFF; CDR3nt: TGTGCCACCACCCCACAGCAGAACACTGAAGCTTTCTTT
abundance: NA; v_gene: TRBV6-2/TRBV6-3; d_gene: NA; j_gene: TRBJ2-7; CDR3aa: CASSYPPGAYEQYF; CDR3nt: TGTGCCAGCAGTTACCCCCCGGGTGCCTACGAGCAGTACTTC
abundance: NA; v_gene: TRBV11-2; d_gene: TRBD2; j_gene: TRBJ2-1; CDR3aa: CASSLDLTSGRNEQFF; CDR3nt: TGTGCCAGCAGCTTAGATTTGACTAGCGGGAGGAATGAGCAGTTCTTC
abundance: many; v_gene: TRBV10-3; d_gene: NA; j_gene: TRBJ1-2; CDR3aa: CATRRGGLNYGYTF; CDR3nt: TGTGCCACCCGGAGGGGGGGACTTAACTATGGCTACACCTTC
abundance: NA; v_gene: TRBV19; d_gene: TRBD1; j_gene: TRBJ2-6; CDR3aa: CASSWGQGVSGANVLTF; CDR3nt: TGTGCCAGTAGTTGGGGACAGGGAGTGTCAGGGGCCAACGTCCTGACTTTC
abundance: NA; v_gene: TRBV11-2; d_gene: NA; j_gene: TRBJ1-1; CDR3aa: CASSLVGGVEAFF; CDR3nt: TGTGCCAGCAGCTTAGTCGGAGGAGTTGAAGCTTTCTTT
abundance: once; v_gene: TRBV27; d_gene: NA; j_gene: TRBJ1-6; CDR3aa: CASRGPSAGSSPLHF; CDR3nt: TGTGCCAGCAGGGGGCCCAGCGCAGGAAGTTCACCCCTCCACTTT
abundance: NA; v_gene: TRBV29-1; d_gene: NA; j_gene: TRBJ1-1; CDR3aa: CSAMGGANMNTEAFF; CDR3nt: TGCAGCGCTATGGGGGGGGCCAACATGAACACTGAAGCTTTCTTT
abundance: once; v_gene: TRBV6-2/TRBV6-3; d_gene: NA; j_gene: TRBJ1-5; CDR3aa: CASSTFGFGNQPQHF; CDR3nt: TGTGCCAGCAGTACCTTCGGGTTTGGCAATCAGCCCCAGCATTTT
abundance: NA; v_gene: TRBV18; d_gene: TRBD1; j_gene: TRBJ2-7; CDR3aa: CASSPTPQQGYEQYF; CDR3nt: TGTGCCAGCTCACCCACTCCCCAACAGGGGTACGAGCAGTACTTC
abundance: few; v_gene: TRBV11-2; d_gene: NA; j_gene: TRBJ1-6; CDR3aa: CASSLDSPLHF; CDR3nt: TGTGCCAGCAGCCTCGATTCACCCCTCCACTTT
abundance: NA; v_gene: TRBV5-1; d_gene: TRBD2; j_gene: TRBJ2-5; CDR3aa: CASSLGLAGETQYF; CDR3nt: TGCGCCAGCAGCTTGGGACTAGCGGGAGAGACCCAGTACTTC
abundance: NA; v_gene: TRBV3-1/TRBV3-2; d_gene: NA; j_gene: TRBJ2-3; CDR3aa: CASSPLSTDTQYF; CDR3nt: TGTGCCAGCAGTCCCTTATCCACAGATACGCAGTATTTT
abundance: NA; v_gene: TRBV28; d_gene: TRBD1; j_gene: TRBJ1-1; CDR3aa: CASRTGGVGNTEAFF; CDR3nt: TGTGCCAGCAGGACAGGGGGCGTCGGGAACACTGAAGCTTTCTTT
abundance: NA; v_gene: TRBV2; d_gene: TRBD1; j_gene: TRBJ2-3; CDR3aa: CASTRGGTGGTDTQYF; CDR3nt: TGTGCCAGCACCCGAGGGGGGACAGGGGGAACAGATACGCAGTATTTT
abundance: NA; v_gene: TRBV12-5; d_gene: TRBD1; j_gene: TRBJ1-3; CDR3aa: CASGSSLTGGTGNTIYF; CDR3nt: TGTGCTAGTGGTTCGTCCCTGACAGGGGGCACCGGAAACACCATATATTTT
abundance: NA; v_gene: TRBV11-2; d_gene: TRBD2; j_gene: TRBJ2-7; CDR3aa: CASSSLAGVGEQYF; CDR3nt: TGTGCCAGCAGCTCGCTAGCGGGAGTTGGCGAGCAGTACTTC
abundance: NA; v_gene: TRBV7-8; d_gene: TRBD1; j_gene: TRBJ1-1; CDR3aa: CASSLGGQGVRAFF; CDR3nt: TGTGCCAGCAGCTTAGGCGGACAGGGGGTACGGGCTTTCTTT
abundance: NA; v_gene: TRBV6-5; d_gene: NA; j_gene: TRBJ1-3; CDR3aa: CASSYYSGNTIYF; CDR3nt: TGTGCCAGCAGTTATTACTCTGGAAACACCATATATTTT
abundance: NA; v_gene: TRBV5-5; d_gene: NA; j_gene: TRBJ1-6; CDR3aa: CASSLVGQSSYNSPLHF; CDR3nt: TGTGCCAGCAGCTTGGTGGGCCAGAGCTCCTATAATTCACCCCTCCACTTT
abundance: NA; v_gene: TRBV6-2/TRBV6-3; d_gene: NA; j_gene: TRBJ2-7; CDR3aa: CASSSRPEGYEQYF; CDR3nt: TGTGCCAGCAGTTCCCGACCAGAGGGCTACGAGCAGTACTTC
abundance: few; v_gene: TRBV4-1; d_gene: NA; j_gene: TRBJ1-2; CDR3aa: CASSHYPGLDYGYTF; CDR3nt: TGCGCCAGCAGCCATTATCCAGGTCTCGACTATGGCTACACCTTC
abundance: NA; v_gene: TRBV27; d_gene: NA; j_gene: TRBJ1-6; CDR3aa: CASSFQGLTSPLHF; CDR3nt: TGTGCCAGCAGTTTCCAGGGGCTGACATCACCCCTCCACTTT
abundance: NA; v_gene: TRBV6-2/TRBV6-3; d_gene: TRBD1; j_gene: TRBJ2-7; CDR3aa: CASSRPGTVGDEQYF; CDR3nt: TGTGCCAGCAGCCGACCCGGGACAGTGGGAGACGAGCAGTACTTC